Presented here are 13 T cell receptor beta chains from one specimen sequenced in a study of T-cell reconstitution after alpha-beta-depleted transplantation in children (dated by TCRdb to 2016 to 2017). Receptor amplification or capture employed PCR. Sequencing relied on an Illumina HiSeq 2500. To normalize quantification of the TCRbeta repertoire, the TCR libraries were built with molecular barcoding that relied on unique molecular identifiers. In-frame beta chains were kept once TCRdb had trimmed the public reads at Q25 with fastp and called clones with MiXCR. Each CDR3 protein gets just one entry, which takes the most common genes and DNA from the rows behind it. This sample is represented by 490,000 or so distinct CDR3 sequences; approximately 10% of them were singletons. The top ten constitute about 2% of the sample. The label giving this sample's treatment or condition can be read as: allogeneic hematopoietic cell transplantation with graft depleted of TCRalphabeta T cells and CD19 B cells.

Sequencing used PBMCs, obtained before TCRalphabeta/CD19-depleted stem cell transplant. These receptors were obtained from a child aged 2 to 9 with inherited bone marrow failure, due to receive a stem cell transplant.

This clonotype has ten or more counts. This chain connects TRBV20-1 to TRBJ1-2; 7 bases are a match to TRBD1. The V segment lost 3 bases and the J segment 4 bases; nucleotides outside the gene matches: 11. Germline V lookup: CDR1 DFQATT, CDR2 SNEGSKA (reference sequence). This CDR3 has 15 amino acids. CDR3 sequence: CSARTAGTAFYGYTF. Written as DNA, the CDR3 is TGCAGTGCTAGGACGGCCGGGACAGCCTTCTATGGCTACACCTTC.

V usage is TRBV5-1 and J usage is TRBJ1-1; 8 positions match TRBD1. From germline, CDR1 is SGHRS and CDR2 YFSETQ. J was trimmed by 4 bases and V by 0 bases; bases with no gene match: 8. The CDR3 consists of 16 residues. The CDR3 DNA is TGCGCCAGCAGCTTGGACCGCGGGACAGGATTCACTGAAGCTTTCTTT. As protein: CASSLDRGTGFTEAFF.

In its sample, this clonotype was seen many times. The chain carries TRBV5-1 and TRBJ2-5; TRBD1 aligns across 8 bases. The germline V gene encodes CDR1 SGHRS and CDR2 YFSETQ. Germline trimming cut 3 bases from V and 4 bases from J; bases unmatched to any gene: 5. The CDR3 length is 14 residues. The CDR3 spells CASSSTGAPETQYF. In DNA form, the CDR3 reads TGCGCCAGCAGCTCGACAGGGGCCCCAGAGACCCAGTACTTC.

CDR3 loop: CASQRSYEQYF. The CDR3 DNA sequence: TGTGCCAGCCAGCGCTCCTACGAGCAGTACTTC. The chain is built from TRBV28 and TRBJ2-7; no definite D call. Germline V gene data show CDR1 as MDHEN and CDR2 as SYDVKM. The CDR3 spans 11 residues. V lost 8 bases and J 0 bases, leaving 5 bases between the germline ends.

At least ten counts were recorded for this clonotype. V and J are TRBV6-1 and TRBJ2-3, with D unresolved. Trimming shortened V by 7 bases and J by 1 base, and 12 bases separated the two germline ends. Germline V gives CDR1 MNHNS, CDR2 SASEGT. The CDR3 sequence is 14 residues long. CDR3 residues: CASTLFWGTDTQYF. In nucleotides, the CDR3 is TGTGCCAGCACCCTCTTTTGGGGCACAGATACGCAGTATTTT.

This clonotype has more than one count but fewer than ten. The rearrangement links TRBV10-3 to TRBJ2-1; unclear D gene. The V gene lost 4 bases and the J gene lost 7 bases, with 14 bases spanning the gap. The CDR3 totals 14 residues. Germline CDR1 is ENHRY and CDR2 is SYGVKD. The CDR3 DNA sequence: TGTGCCATCAGTGGCTCAGGTGGGATAAATGAGCAGTTCTTC. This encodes CAISGSGGINEQFF.

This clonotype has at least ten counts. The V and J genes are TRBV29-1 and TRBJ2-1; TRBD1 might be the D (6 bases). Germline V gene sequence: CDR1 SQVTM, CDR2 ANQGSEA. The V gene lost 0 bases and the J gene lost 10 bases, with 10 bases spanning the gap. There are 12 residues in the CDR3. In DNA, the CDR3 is TGCAGCGTTGAAGAGACAGGAGAAGAGCAGTTCTTC. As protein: CSVEETGEEQFF.

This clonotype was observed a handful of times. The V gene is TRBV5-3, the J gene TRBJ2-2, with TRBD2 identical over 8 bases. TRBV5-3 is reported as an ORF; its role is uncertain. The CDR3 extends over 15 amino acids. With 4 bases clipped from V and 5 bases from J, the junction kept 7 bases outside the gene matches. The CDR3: CARSVLAERTGELFF. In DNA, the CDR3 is TGTGCCAGAAGCGTACTAGCGGAGAGAACCGGGGAGCTGTTTTTT.

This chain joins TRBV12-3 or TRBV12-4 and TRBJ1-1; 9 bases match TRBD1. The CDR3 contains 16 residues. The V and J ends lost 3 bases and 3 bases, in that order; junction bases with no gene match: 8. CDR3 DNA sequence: TGTGCCAGCAGTTTTAGGTGGGACAGGGTAGACACTGAAGCTTTCTTT. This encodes CASSFRWDRVDTEAFF.

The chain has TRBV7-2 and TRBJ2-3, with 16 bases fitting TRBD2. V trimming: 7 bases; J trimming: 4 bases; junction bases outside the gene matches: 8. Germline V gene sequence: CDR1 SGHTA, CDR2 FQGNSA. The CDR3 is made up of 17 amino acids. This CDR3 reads CASTGTSGRAVADTQYF. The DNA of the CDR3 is TGTGCCAGCACCGGGACTAGCGGGAGGGCCGTAGCAGATACGCAGTATTTT.

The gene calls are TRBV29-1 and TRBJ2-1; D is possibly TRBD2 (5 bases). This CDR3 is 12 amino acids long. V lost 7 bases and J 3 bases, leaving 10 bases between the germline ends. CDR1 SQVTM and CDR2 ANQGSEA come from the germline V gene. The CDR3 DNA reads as TGCAGCGCCCCCCGGGACTACAATGAGCAGTTCTTC. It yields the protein CSAPRDYNEQFF.

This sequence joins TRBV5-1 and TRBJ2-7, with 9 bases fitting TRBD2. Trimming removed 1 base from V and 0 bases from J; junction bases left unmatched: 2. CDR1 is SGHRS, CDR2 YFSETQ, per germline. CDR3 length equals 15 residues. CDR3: CASSLILAGSYEQYF. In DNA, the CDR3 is TGCGCCAGCAGCTTGATACTAGCGGGCTCCTACGAGCAGTACTTC.

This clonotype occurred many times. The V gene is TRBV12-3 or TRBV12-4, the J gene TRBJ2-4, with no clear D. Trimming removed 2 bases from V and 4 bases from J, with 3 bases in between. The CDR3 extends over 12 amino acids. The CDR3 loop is CASSLLKNIQYF. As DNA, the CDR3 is TGTGCCAGCAGTTTACTAAAAAACATTCAGTACTTC.